This TCR beta chain is drawn from a study of cytomegalovirus exposure and HLA in healthy donors. This clone came up once. The germline V gene encodes CDR1 SGDLS and CDR2 YYNGEE. This CDR3 contains 15 residues. Trimming removed 0 bases from V and 5 bases from J, with 14 bases in between. A multiplex PCR was run with 60 Vbeta primers and 13 Jbeta primers. The protocol was immunoSEQ multiplex PCR, while the TCRdb copy is restricted to in-frame clones and leaves out a portion. The sample lists about 140,000 clones, 60% to 80% occurring once. This receptor was obtained from a woman in her 40s in good health and CMV-seronegative. The sequencing sample was made of PBMCs. This chain links TRBV9 with TRBJ2-5; unclear D gene. The CDR3 region is CASSVGAASVETQYF. The DNA for the CDR3 is TGTGCCAGCAGCGTAGGGGCAGCCTCTGTGGAGACCCAGTACTTC.